The entry below describes one TCR beta chain. Seattle's cohort entered during active infection and was followed longitudinally. The germline V gene encodes CDR1 ENHRY and CDR2 SYGVKD. The CDR3 spans 14 residues. V shed 2 bases and J shed 5 bases, with 12 bases lying between them. These data belong to a study of blood T cell repertoires in COVID-19. TCRdb keeps only in-frame clones here, not all; method: immunoSEQ multiplex PCR. The profile shows about 210,000 clones, roughly 80% of them singletons. The clonotype originates from a man aged 60-69 years with COVID-19, enrolled during active disease. What was sequenced was peripheral blood. The chain couples TRBV10-3 to TRBJ1-1; no firm D call. In nucleotides, the CDR3 is TGTGCCATCAGTGAGGCATTATCGAGAACTGAAGCTTTCTTT. Translated: CAISEALSRTEAFF.